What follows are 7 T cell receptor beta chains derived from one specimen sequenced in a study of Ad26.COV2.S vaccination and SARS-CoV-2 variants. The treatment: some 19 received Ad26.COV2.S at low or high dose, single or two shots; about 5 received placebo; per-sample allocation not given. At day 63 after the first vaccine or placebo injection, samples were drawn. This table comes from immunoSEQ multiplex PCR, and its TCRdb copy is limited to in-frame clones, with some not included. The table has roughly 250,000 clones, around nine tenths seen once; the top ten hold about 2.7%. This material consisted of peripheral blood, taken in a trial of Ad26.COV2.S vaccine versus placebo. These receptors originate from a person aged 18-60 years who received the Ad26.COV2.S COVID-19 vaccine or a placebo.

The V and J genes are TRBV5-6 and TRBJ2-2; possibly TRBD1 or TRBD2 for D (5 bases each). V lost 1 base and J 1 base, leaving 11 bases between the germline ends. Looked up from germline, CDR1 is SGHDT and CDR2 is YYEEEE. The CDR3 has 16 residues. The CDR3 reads CASSLRGDWNTGELFF. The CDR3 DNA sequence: TGTGCCAGCAGCTTGAGGGGAGATTGGAACACCGGGGAGCTGTTTTTT.

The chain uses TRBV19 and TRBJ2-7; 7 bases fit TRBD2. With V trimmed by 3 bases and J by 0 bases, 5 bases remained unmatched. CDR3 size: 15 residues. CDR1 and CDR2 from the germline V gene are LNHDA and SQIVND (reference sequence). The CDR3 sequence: CASSIRRGISYEQYF. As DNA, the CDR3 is TGTGCCAGTAGTATCCGGCGGGGGATCTCCTACGAGCAGTACTTC. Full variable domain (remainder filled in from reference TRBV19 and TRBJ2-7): DGGITQSPKYLFRKEGQNVTLSCEQNLNHDAMYWYRQDPGQGLRLIYYSQIVNDFQKGDIAEGYSVSREKKESFPLTVTSAQKNPTAFYLCASSIRRGISYEQYFGPGTRLTVT.

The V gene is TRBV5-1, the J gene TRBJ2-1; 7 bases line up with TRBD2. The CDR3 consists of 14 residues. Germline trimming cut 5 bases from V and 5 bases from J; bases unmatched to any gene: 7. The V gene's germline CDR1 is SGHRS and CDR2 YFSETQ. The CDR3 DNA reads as TGCGCCAGCAGTTCGGGAGGTATCCACAATGAGCAGTTCTTC. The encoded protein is CASSSGGIHNEQFF.

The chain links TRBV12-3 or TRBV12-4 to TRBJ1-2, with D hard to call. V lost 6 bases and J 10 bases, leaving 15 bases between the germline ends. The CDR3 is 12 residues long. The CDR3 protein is CASRPMTVNYTF. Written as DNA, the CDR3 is TGTGCCAGCAGGCCGATGACGGTGAACTACACCTTC.

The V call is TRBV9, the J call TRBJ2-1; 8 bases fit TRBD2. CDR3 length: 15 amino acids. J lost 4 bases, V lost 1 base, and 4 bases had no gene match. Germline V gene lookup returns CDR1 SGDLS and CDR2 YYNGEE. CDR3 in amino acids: CASSVNGREYNEQFF. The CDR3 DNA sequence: TGTGCCAGCAGCGTAAACGGGAGGGAATACAATGAGCAGTTCTTC.

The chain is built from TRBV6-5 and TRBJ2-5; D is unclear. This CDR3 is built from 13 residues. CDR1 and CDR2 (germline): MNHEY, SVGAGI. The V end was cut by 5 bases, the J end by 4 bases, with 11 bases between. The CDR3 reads CASSPDLVETQYF. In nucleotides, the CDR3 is TGTGCCAGCAGTCCAGATCTGGTAGAGACCCAGTACTTC.

In DNA form, the CDR3 reads TGCGCCAGCAGCCGAGGACTAGCGGGGCGCTACAATGAGCAGTTCTTC. Translation gives CASSRGLAGRYNEQFF. The chain recombines TRBV4-1 with TRBJ2-1; 12 bases fit TRBD2. CDR3 length: 16 residues. With 4 bases clipped from V and 3 bases from J, the junction kept 4 bases outside the gene matches. Germline CDR1 is MGHRA and CDR2 is YSYEKL.